Presented here are 16 T cell receptor beta chains from one specimen sequenced in a study of response to subunit inactivated influenza vaccine. TCRdb called the RT-PCR reads again in MiXCR, with one record for every CDR3 protein. The table shows around 160,000 distinct CDR3 sequences, with approximately 11% occurring only once. The sample consisted of non-naive T cells sorted from PBMCs, taken more than 35 days after vaccination. The receptors here all came from a man aged 45-65 years who received an inactivated influenza vaccine.

The sample holds a few counts of this clonotype. V gene TRBV20-1 combines with J gene TRBJ2-1, with TRBD2 identical over 11 bases. V trimming: 2 bases; J trimming: 9 bases; junction bases outside the gene matches: 3. The CDR3 length is 13 residues. Germline CDR1 and CDR2: DFQATT and SNEGSKA (reference sequence). CDR3: CSARLAGGGEQFF. For the CDR3, the DNA is TGCAGTGCTAGACTAGCGGGAGGCGGTGAGCAGTTCTTC.

This clonotype was detected only a few times. This chain connects TRBV20-1 to TRBJ2-2; TRBD2 matches at 7 bases. The V gene end was trimmed by 5 bases and the J gene end by 3 bases; junction bases not matched to a gene: 6. CDR1 is DFQATT, CDR2 SNEGSKA, per germline (reference sequence). There are 14 residues in the CDR3. As DNA, the CDR3 is TGCAGTGCTCTGTTGCGGGAGTACACCGGGGAGCTGTTTTTT. Its protein product is CSALLREYTGELFF.

This clonotype was counted a single time. The chain employs TRBV7-2 and TRBJ2-1; 12 bases map to TRBD2. Germline CDR1 and CDR2: SGHTA and FQGNSA. Trimming removed 6 bases from V and 4 bases from J; junction bases left unmatched: 10. The CDR3 contains 17 residues. This CDR3 reads CASSLALLAGGYNEQFF. The CDR3 nucleotides read TGTGCCAGCAGTCTCGCCCTCCTAGCGGGAGGGTACAATGAGCAGTTCTTC.

V is TRBV24-1 and J is TRBJ2-3; possibly TRBD2 for D (6 bases). The CDR3 extends over 20 amino acids. Trimming took off 4 bases at V and 4 bases at J, with 29 bases between the two ends. From germline, CDR1 is KGHDR and CDR2 SFDVKD. In DNA form, the CDR3 reads TGTGCCACCAGTGACCCCGTGGGTGGATTGGCGGGGTCCACGGCAGATACGCAGTATTTT. Translation gives CATSDPVGGLAGSTADTQYF.

This clonotype was seen at least ten times. CDR3 amino acids: CASTPGATYEQYF. In DNA form, the CDR3 reads TGTGCCAGCACCCCCGGGGCCACCTACGAGCAGTACTTC. The gene calls are TRBV28 and TRBJ2-7; TRBD1 or TRBD2 may be the D gene (5 bases each). The germline V gene encodes CDR1 MDHEN and CDR2 SYDVKM. V lost 7 bases and J lost 2, with 12 bases in between. The CDR3 length is 13 residues.

Ten or more counts support this clonotype. The chain combines TRBV20-1 with TRBJ2-2; TRBD2 might be the D (6 bases). V was clipped by 0 bases and J by 6 bases, with 20 bases between them. CDR1 is DFQATT and CDR2 is SNEGSKA in the germline V gene (reference sequence). This CDR3 region has 17 residues. The CDR3 region is CSARETGVGSLAGELFF. The CDR3 DNA sequence: TGCAGTGCTAGAGAGACGGGGGTGGGGAGCTTGGCCGGGGAGCTGTTTTTT.

This chain connects TRBV7-2 to TRBJ2-7, with 7 bases fitting TRBD2. The CDR3 is 14 amino acids. With V trimmed by 3 bases and J by 3 bases, 5 bases remained unmatched. The germline CDR1 and CDR2 sequences are SGHTA and FQGNSA. In nucleotides, the CDR3 is TGTGCCAGCAGCTTGGAGACTAGCCACTACGAGCAGTACTTC. Protein product: CASSLETSHYEQYF.

This clonotype appeared a few times. The CDR3 loop is CSARGFKNIQYF. CDR3 nucleotide sequence: TGCAGCGCGAGGGGCTTCAAAAACATTCAGTACTTC. The genes are TRBV29-1 and TRBJ2-4; D may correspond to TRBD1 or TRBD2 (5 bases each). Germline loops: CDR1 SQVTM, CDR2 ANQGSEA. The V and J ends lost 7 bases and 3 bases respectively, with 10 bases between them. The CDR3 extends over 12 amino acids.

This clonotype showed up just a few times. This rearrangement joins TRBV2 to TRBJ2-3; D possibly corresponds to TRBD2 (7 bases). The CDR3 totals 16 residues. CDR1 is SNHLY and CDR2 is FYNNEI in the germline V gene. With 8 bases removed from V and 1 base from J, the gap between germline ends came to 19 bases. CDR3: CASQKGGLAGTDTQYF. CDR3 DNA sequence: TGTGCCAGCCAAAAGGGGGGGCTAGCTGGCACAGATACGCAGTATTTT.

Only a few counts were recorded for this clonotype. The chain recombines TRBV6-1 with TRBJ1-1; tentatively, D is TRBD1 (5 bases). V was pared by 3 bases and J by 4 bases, with 12 bases between. CDR1 is MNHNS and CDR2 is SASEGT in the germline V gene. The CDR3 is 14 amino acids. CDR3 in DNA: TGTGCCAGCAGTGATGGGGCCCGGACCACTGAAGCTTTCTTT. Its translation: CASSDGARTTEAFF.

This clonotype was recorded many times. This sequence joins TRBV20-1 and TRBJ2-1, with D hard to call. V lost 5 bases and J lost 7, with 12 bases in between. The CDR3 sequence is 12 residues long. Germline CDR1 DFQATT, CDR2 SNEGSKA (reference sequence). Here the CDR3 reads CSAPTINNEQFF. CDR3 nucleotides: TGCAGTGCTCCAACAATTAATAATGAGCAGTTCTTC.

This clonotype occurred many times. V is TRBV7-2 and J is TRBJ1-4, with 12 nucleotides matching TRBD1. Per the germline V gene, CDR1 is SGHTA and CDR2 is FQGNSA. Unmatched junction bases numbered 4, after V lost 6 bases and J lost 8 bases. This CDR3 region has 14 residues. The CDR3 nucleotides are TGTGCCAGCAGGAGGGACAGGGGGCGGGAAAAACTGTTTTTT. Protein: CASRRDRGREKLFF.

The sample holds many counts of this clonotype. The CDR3 reads CATNEQGLSSTGELFF. The CDR3 bases are TGTGCCACCAACGAACAGGGGCTAAGTTCGACCGGGGAGCTGTTTTTT. The chain has TRBV15 and TRBJ2-2, with 7 positions matching TRBD1. Trimming removed 7 bases from V and 5 bases from J; junction bases left unmatched: 13. The V gene's germline CDR1 is LNHNV and CDR2 YYDKDF (reference sequence). The CDR3 length is 16 residues.

In this sample, this clonotype turned up many times. V and J are TRBV29-1 and TRBJ2-1; D perhaps matches TRBD2 (6 bases). The ends were cut back, 4 bases at V and 7 bases at J, with 8 bases in the middle. Germline CDR1 reads SQVTM; CDR2 reads ANQGSEA. The CDR3 loop spans 11 amino acids. CDR3 DNA sequence: TGCAGCGTTGGGAGGGATAATGAGCAGTTCTTC. Translated, it gives CSVGRDNEQFF.

This clonotype was counted at least ten times. The chain has TRBV3-1 and TRBJ1-6, with D unresolved. CDR3 length: 14 amino acids. Germline values: CDR1 LGHDT, CDR2 YNNKEL (reference sequence). Trimming shortened V by 3 bases and J by 7 bases, and 10 bases separated the two germline ends. CDR3 sequence reads: CASSQGPANSPLHF. For the CDR3, the DNA is TGTGCCAGCAGCCAGGGCCCAGCGAATTCACCCCTCCACTTT.

At least ten counts were recorded for this clonotype. V usage is TRBV5-1 and J usage is TRBJ2-7; D may match TRBD1 or TRBD2 (5 bases each). There are 14 residues in the CDR3. Germline V gene sequence: CDR1 SGHRS, CDR2 YFSETQ. V lost 3 bases, J lost 6 bases, and 16 bases lay in between. The CDR3 loop is CASSSTGTAGEQYF. In nucleotides, the CDR3 is TGCGCCAGCAGCTCAACCGGGACCGCGGGCGAGCAGTACTTC.